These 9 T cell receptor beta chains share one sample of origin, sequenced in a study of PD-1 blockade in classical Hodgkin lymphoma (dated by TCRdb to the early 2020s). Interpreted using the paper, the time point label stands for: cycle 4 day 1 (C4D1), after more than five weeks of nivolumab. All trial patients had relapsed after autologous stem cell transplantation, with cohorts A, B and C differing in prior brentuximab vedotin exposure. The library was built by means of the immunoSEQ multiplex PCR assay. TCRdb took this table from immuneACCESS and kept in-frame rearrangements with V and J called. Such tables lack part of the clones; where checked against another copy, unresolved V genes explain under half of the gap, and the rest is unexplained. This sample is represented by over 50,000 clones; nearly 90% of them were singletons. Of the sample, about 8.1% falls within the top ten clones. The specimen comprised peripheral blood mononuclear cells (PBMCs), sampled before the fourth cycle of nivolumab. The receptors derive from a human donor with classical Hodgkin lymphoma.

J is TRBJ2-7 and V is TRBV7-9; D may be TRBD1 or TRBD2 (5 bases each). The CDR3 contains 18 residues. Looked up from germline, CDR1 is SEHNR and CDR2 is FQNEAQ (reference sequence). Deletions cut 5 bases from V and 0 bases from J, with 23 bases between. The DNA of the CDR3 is TGTGCCAGCAGCCCCTCTATGGGGGTGGGTCAAAGCTCCTACGAGCAGTACTTC. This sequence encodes CASSPSMGVGQSSYEQYF.

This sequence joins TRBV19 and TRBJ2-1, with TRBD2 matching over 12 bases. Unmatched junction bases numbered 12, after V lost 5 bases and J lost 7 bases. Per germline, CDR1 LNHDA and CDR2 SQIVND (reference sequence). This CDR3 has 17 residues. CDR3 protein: CASSGSSGGALVNEQFF. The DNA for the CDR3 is TGTGCCAGTAGTGGCTCTAGCGGGGGGGCCCTGGTGAATGAGCAGTTCTTC. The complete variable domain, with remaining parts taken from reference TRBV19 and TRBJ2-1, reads DGGITQSPKYLFRKEGQNVTLSCEQNLNHDAMYWYRQDPGQGLRLIYYSQIVNDFQKGDIAEGYSVSREKKESFPLTVTSAQKNPTAFYLCASSGSSGGALVNEQFFGPGTRLTVL.

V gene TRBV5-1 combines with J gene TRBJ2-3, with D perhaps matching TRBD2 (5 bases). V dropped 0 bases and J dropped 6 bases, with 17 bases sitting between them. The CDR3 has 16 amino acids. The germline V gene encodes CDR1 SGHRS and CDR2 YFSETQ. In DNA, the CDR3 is TGCGCCAGCAGCTTGGAGTCTAGCTGGGCCGGGGATACGCAGTATTTT. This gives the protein CASSLESSWAGDTQYF.

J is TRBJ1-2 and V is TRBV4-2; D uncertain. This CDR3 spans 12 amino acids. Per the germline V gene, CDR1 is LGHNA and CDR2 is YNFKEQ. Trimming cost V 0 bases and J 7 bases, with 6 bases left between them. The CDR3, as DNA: TGTGCCAGCAGCCAAGAATACAGTGGCTACACCTTC. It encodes CASSQEYSGYTF.

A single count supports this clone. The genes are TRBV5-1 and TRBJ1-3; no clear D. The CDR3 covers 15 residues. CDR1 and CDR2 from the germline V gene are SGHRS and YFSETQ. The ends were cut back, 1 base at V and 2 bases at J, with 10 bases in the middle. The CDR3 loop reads CASSLLPAAGNTIYF. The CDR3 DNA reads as TGCGCCAGCAGCTTGTTGCCAGCGGCTGGAAACACCATATATTTT.

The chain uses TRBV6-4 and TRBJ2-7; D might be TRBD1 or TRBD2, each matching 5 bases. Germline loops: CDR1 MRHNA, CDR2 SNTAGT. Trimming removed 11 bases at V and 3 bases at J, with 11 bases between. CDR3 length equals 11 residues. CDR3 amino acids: CAGDGYYEQYF. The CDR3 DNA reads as TGTGCCGGGGACGGGTACTACGAGCAGTACTTC.

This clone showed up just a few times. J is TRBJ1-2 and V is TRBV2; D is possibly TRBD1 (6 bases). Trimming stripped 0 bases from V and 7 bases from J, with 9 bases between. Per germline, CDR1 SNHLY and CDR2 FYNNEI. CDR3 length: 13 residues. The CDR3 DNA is TGTGCCAGCAGTGAAGCAGAGGACAGTGGCTACACCTTC. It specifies CASSEAEDSGYTF.

DNA of the CDR3: TGTGCCAGCAGCTCTTGGACAGGGGGCAAGGGGCTCTATGGCTACACCTTC. This sequence encodes CASSSWTGGKGLYGYTF. The rearrangement links TRBV7-9 to TRBJ1-2; 11 nucleotides match TRBD1. V lost 4 bases to trimming and J lost 4 bases; unmatched junction nucleotides: 11. Germline V gene sequence: CDR1 SEHNR, CDR2 FQNEAQ (reference sequence). This CDR3 is built from 17 residues.

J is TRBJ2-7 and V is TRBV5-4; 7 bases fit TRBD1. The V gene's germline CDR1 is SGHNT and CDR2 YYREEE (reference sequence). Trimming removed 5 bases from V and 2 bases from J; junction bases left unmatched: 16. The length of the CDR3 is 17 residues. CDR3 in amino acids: CASSRDMRTGATYEQYF. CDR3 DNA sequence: TGTGCCAGCAGTCGAGATATGAGGACAGGTGCAACCTACGAGCAGTACTTC.